Listed here are 10 T cell receptor beta chains from one sample, sequenced in a study of tumor-infiltrating lymphocytes in primary liver carcinoma. The source material, about 17-31 mg of unsorted bulk tissue, was used to co-extract RNA and DNA. The input was around 530 ng total RNA; TCR beta cDNA was made from it with a constant-region primer. Sequencing libraries for TCR beta derived from three nested multiplex PCR rounds that used slightly modified ARM-PCR. With TRBV1-TRBV30 forward primers and a C-beta reverse primer, the first two PCR rounds were run for 9 to 10 cycles each. TCRdb itself ran the multiplex PCR reads through MiXCR, one entry per CDR3 protein. This sample yields roughly 200,000 distinct CDR3 sequences, of which around four fifths are seen a single time; over 15% belongs to the top ten. Sequenced input: tumor tissue from primary liver carcinoma. These receptors were obtained from a man between 35 and 55 years old with primary liver carcinoma and hepatitis B virus infection.

Points on this clonotype: No conserved phenylalanine or tryptophan is present at the end of the CDR3, so a read error is the likely explanation. The chain recombines TRBV5-6 with TRBJ2-3, with D possibly matching TRBD2 (5 bases). The CDR3 is made up of 12 amino acids. The V gene's germline CDR1 is SGHDT and CDR2 YYEEEE. CDR3 sequence reads: CPSSLLADTQYL. The CDR3 bases are TGTCCCAGCAGCTTATTAGCGGATACGCAGTATTTG.

About this clonotype: Being one base from a much bigger clone, this may be a read error. The gene calls are TRBV7-9 and TRBJ2-2; D is unresolved. The V end was cut by 8 bases, the J end by 6 bases, with 13 bases between. This CDR3 has 13 residues. Per the germline V gene, CDR1 is SEHNR and CDR2 is FQNEAQ (reference sequence). The CDR3 DNA is TGTGCCAGCTGCCCCGGGTTTCCCGGGGAGCTGTTTTTT. This gives the protein CASCPGFPGELFF.

A word on this clonotype: The junction does not match germline at one end; this may be a read error. V is TRBV6-2 or TRBV6-3 and J is TRBJ1-1, with 7 bases that match TRBD1. The CDR3 extends over 11 amino acids. CDR1 and CDR2 (germline): MNHEY, SVGEGT. Here the CDR3 reads CATSLTGQAFF. CDR3 bases: TGTGCCACCAGTTTGACAGGGCAGGCTTTCTTT.

This clonotype was counted only a few times. A much more abundant neighbour one base away suggests this may be a read error. The rearrangement uses TRBV5-4 and TRBJ2-7, with 13 bases identical to TRBD2. CDR1 is SGHNT and CDR2 is YYREEE in the germline V gene (reference sequence). There are 15 residues in the CDR3. CDR3 in amino acids: CTSSLRTSGRYEQYF. CDR3 DNA: TGTACCAGCAGCCTTCGGACTAGCGGGAGATACGAGCAGTACTTC.

For this clonotype: One end of the junction is discordant with germline, which a read error may explain. This chain connects TRBV4-2 to TRBJ2-7; 7 bases align to TRBD1. This CDR3 is built from 16 residues. The germline CDR1 and CDR2 sequences are LGHNA and YNFKEQ. CDR3 sequence: CVSSQNSGGSSYEQYF. In DNA, the CDR3 is TGTGTCAGCAGCCAAAACTCAGGGGGTTCCTCCTACGAGCAGTATTTC.

A word on this clonotype: The junction does not match germline at one end; this may be a read error. V gene TRBV6-6 combines with J gene TRBJ2-7; weak D call: TRBD2 (5 bases). Per germline, CDR1 MNHNY and CDR2 SVGAGI (reference sequence). CDR3 size: 14 residues. The CDR3 sequence is CATNLDFDYYEQYF. In nucleotides, the CDR3 is TGTGCCACCAATTTGGACTTTGATTACTACGAGCAATACTTC.

This clonotype occurred a few times. A much bigger clone sits one base away, suggesting this may be a read error. The CDR3 DNA reads as TGTGTCAGCAGCCTCCAAGGGACGGAGACTGAAGCTTTCTTT. As protein: CVSSLQGTETEAFF. The chain links TRBV7-8 to TRBJ1-1, with TRBD1 as a possible D gene (5 bases). Germline CDR1 reads SGHVS; CDR2 reads FQNEAQ. The CDR3 runs to 14 residues. Full variable domain (missing parts from reference TRBV7-8 and TRBJ1-1): GAGVSQSPRYKVAKRGQDVALRCDPISGHVSLFWYQQALGQGPEFLTYFQNEAQLDKSGLPSDRFFAERPEGSVSTLKIQRTQQEDSAVYLCVSSLQGTETEAFFGQGTRLTVV.

V and J are TRBV29-1 and TRBJ2-3; D may be TRBD2 (7 bases). This CDR3 contains 13 residues. Per germline, CDR1 SQVTM and CDR2 ANQGSEA. The CDR3 loop is CRVRTGGRGTQYF. CDR3 DNA sequence: TGCAGAGTCCGGACGGGGGGCAGAGGTACGCAGTATTTT.

Remarks on this clonotype: The junction differs from germline at one of its ends, possibly a read error. The chain employs TRBV6-6 and TRBJ2-3; the match to TRBD2 covers 10 bases. The germline V gene has CDR1 MNHNY and CDR2 SVGAGI (reference sequence). CDR3 size: 16 residues. The CDR3 sequence: CATRIAGGPRTGTQYF. The CDR3 DNA reads as TGTGCCACCCGAATAGCGGGAGGTCCCCGCACAGGTACGCAGTATTTT.

Note on this clonotype: Because the CDR3 is missing its conserved closing phenylalanine or tryptophan, this is likely a read error. The rearrangement joins TRBV4-2 to TRBJ2-3; D gene ambiguous. The CDR3 consists of 14 residues. Per germline, CDR1 LGHNA and CDR2 YNFKEQ. CDR3 sequence reads: CASSQDLRPDMQYY. The CDR3 nucleotides are TGTGCCAGCAGCCAAGATTTAAGGCCGGATATGCAGTATTAT.